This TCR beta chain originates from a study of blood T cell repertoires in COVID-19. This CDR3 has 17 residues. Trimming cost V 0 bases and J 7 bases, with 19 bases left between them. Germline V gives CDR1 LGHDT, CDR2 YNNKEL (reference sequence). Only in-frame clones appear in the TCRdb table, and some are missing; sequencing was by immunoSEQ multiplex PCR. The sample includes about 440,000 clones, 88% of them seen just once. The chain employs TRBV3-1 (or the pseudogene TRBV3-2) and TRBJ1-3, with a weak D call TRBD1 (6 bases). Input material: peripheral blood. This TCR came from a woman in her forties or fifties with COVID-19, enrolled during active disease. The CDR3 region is CASSQDVRQGKGNTIYF. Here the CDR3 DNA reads TGTGCCAGCAGCCAAGATGTTCGGCAGGGGAAGGGGAACACCATATATTTT.